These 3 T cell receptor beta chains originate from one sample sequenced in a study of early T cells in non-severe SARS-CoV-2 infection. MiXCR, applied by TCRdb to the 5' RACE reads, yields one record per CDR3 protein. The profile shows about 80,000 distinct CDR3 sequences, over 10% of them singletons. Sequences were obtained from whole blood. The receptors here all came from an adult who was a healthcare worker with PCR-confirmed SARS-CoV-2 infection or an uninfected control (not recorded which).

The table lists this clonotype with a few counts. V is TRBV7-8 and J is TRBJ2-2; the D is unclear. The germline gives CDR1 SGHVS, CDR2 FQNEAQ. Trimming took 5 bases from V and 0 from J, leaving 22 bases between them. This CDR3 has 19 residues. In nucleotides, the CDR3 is TGTGCCAGCAGCAAGGCCCTATCTGACCTCTTCTCGAACACCGGGGAGCTGTTTTTT. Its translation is CASSKALSDLFSNTGELFF.

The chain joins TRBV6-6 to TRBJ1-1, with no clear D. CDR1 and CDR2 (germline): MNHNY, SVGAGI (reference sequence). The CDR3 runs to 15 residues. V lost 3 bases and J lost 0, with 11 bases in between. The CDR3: CASSYREFLNTEAFF. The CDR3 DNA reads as TGTGCCAGCAGTTATAGGGAATTCCTGAACACTGAAGCTTTCTTT.

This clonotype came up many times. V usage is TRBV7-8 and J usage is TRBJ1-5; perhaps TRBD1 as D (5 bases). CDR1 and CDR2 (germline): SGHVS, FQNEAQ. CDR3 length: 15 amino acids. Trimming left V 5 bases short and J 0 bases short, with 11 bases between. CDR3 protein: CASSRGGLSNQPQHF. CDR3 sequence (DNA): TGTGCCAGCAGCAGGGGCGGACTTAGCAATCAGCCCCAGCATTTT.